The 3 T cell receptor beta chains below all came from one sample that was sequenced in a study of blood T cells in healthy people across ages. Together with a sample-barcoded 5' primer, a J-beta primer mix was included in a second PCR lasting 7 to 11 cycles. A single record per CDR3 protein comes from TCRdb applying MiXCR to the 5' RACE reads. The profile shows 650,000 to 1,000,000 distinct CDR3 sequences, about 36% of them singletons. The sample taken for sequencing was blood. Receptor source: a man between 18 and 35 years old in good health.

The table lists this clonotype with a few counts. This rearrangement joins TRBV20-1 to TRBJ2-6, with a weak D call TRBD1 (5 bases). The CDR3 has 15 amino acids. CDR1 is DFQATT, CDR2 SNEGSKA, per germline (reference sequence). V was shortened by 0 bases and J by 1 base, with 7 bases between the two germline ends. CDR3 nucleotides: TGCAGTGCTAGAGATCCAGGGTCTGGGGCCAACGTCCTGACTTTC. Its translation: CSARDPGSGANVLTF.

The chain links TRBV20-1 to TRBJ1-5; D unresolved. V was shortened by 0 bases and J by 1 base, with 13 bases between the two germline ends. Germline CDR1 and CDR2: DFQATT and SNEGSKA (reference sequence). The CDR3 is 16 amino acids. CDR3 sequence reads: CSARDPRKGSNQPQHF. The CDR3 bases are TGCAGTGCTAGAGATCCCAGGAAAGGGAGCAATCAGCCCCAGCATTTT.

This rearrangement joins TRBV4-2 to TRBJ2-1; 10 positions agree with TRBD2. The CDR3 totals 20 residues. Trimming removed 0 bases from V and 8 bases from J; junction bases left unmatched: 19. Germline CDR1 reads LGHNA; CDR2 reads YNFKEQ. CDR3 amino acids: CASSQDDHPNRRLAGYEQFF. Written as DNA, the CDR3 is TGTGCCAGCAGCCAAGATGATCACCCGAACCGGCGACTAGCGGGCTATGAGCAGTTCTTC.